This TCR beta chain emerged from a study of vaccination effects on CD4 cells after COVID-19. Whole-study results and caveats: After vaccination, at late timepoints, clones induced by infection and by vaccine contracted markedly. No early post-infection timepoints were available in the study, which also included few convalescent patients.

With respect to this clone: The antigen is undetermined.

V was pared by 3 bases and J by 7 bases, with 13 bases between. Germline-derived CDR1 and CDR2 are KGHSH and LQKENI. This CDR3 has 15 amino acids. Profiling relied on immunoSEQ multiplex PCR, and the TCRdb table lists in-frame clones only, not all of them. The repertoire holds 10,000 to 15,000 clones, with less than 75% as singletons. Peptide-pool stimulation followed by sequencing identified expanded antigen-specific CD4+ clonotypes in the ViraFEST assay. CD4+ T cells were isolated after around ten days of culture. Subjects were given two BNT162b2 or mRNA-1273 vaccine doses. Cultures had half their medium replaced with IL-2 medium on days 3 and 7.

This TCR was sampled from a human donor who received a COVID-19 vaccine. The chain links TRBV18 to TRBJ1-6; tentative D call: TRBD1 (5 bases). Material: CD4+ T cells from PBMCs cultured with SARS-CoV-2 spike peptides, obtained after COVID-19 vaccination. In nucleotides, the CDR3 is TGTGCCAGCTCACCGGGGGTAGGGAGGAATTCACCCCTCCACTTT. It translates to CASSPGVGRNSPLHF.